These 21 T cell receptor beta chains came from one sample sequenced in a study of kidney transplant recipient with SARS-CoV-2 infection. TCRdb recomputed calls from the reads with MiXCR, one row per CDR3 protein. The data contain about 240,000 distinct CDR3 sequences, 29% of them singletons. The sample here was a blood sample, taken at baseline and around day 110 from a kidney transplant recipient. The source is a male patient aged 25-45 years who had COVID-19 and was a kidney transplant recipient. Some T cells may be provided by the graft donor.

Comment on this clonotype: It may be a read error: a sequence one base away is much more abundant. The chain employs TRBV5-1 and TRBJ2-7; no clear D gene. Germline V gives CDR1 SGHRS, CDR2 YFSETQ. The CDR3 runs 14 residues. V lost 4 bases and J 0 bases, leaving 11 bases between the germline ends. CDR3 bases: TGCGCCAGCAGCCAGGACGCCCACTCCTACGAGCAGTACTTC. It encodes CASSQDAHSYEQYF.

In its sample, this clonotype was seen many times. The rearrangement joins TRBV3-1 to TRBJ1-1; D ambiguous. The CDR3 runs to 17 residues. Germline CDR1 is LGHDT and CDR2 is YNNKEL (reference sequence). The germline V and J ends were trimmed by 4 bases and 4 bases, with 22 bases remaining between them. The CDR3 region is CASSPRLPISIRTEAFF. Here the CDR3 DNA reads TGTGCCAGCAGCCCACGTCTTCCCATTTCAATTCGCACTGAAGCTTTCTTT.

This clonotype showed up just a few times. The rearrangement uses TRBV6-5 and TRBJ2-1, with D possibly being TRBD1 (6 bases). The length of the CDR3 is 12 residues. Germline CDR1 MNHEY, CDR2 SVGAGI. Trimming took off 6 bases at V and 10 bases at J, with 13 bases between the two ends. This CDR3 reads CASSRAGVEQFF. For the CDR3, the DNA is TGTGCCAGCAGCCGTGCAGGGGTGGAGCAGTTCTTC.

As to this clonotype: A much bigger clone sits one base away, suggesting this may be a read error. The rearrangement links TRBV20-1 to TRBJ2-5, with TRBD2 matching 8 bases. There are 14 residues in the CDR3. Germline values: CDR1 DFQATT, CDR2 SNEGSKA (reference sequence). Here the CDR3 reads CSARSAGGQEIQYF. The DNA for the CDR3 is TGCAGTGCCAGGTCCGCGGGGGGACAAGAGATCCAGTACTTC.

This clonotype was observed at least ten times. This chain connects TRBV7-9 to TRBJ1-1; TRBD1 matches 7 bases. The V gene's germline CDR1 is SEHNR and CDR2 FQNEAQ (reference sequence). This CDR3 is 15 amino acids long. With 1 base clipped from V and 4 bases from J, the junction kept 6 bases outside the gene matches. CDR3 sequence reads: CASSLGLTGSTEAFF. The CDR3 nucleotides read TGTGCCAGCAGCTTAGGGCTGACAGGGAGCACTGAAGCTTTCTTT.

This clonotype has ten or more counts. The chain uses TRBV27 and TRBJ2-5; 8 bases are a match to TRBD2. Germline V gene sequence: CDR1 MNHEY, CDR2 SMNVEV (reference sequence). Germline trimming cut 6 bases from V and 4 bases from J; bases unmatched to any gene: 7. The CDR3 contains 14 residues. In nucleotides, the CDR3 is TGTGCCAGCAGGTTGACTAGCGCCCCAGAGACCCAGTACTTC. Protein product: CASRLTSAPETQYF.

This clonotype was recorded many times. The rearrangement links TRBV14 to TRBJ1-3, with TRBD1 matching over 8 bases. Germline V CDR1 and CDR2: SGHDN, FVKESK. The length of the CDR3 is 17 residues. J lost 4 bases, V lost 4 bases, and 12 bases had no gene match. CDR3 loop: CASSRKRQGTKGNTIYF. In nucleotides, the CDR3 is TGTGCCAGCAGCCGAAAACGACAGGGGACGAAGGGAAACACCATATATTTT.

Of note for this clonotype: It may be a read error: a sequence one base away is much more abundant. The chain recombines TRBV6-4 with TRBJ1-2, with D tentatively TRBD1 (5 bases). This CDR3 has 17 residues. Germline V gene lookup returns CDR1 MRHNA and CDR2 SNTAGT. CDR3 in DNA: TGTGCCAGCAGTAGCTGGGGCTCACACGGAAAGACCTATGGCTACATCTTC. Translation gives CASSSWGSHGKTYGYIF.

This clonotype has only one observation. This may stem from a read error, because a much larger clone lies one nucleotide away. The genes are TRBV7-2 and TRBJ2-5, with no clear D. The CDR3 consists of 13 residues. V was shortened by 2 bases and J by 11 bases, with 15 bases between the two germline ends. Per the germline V gene, CDR1 is SGHTA and CDR2 is FQGNSA. In nucleotides, the CDR3 is TGTGCCAGCAGCTTATGGGTAGCCTACGGGCAGTACTTC. It specifies CASSLWVAYGQYF. Filled out from reference TRBV7-2 and TRBJ2-5, the complete variable domain reads GAGVSQSPSNKVTEKGKDVELRCDPISGHTALYWYRQSLGQGLEFLIYFQGNSAPDKSGLPSDRFSAERTGGSVSTLTIQRTQQEDSAVYLCASSLWVAYGQYFGPGTRLLVL.

Worth noting for this clonotype: Since a far larger clone is one base different, this is likely a read error. The chain recombines TRBV7-2 with TRBJ2-7; D is possibly TRBD1 (6 bases). The CDR3 sequence is 13 residues long. The germline CDR1 and CDR2 sequences are SGHTA and FQGNSA. The CDR3 sequence: CASSLDSNYGYAF. In DNA form, the CDR3 reads TGTGCCAGCAGCTTGGACAGTAACTATGGCTACGCCTTC.

Turning to this clonotype: It may be a read error: a sequence one base away is much more abundant. The chain links TRBV6-5 to TRBJ1-6, with TRBD1 matching over 8 bases. CDR3 length: 17 amino acids. Germline assignment: CDR1 MNHEY and CDR2 SVGAGI. The CDR3 sequence is CASNYSRGQGVNSPLHF. Written as DNA, the CDR3 is TGTGCCAGCAATTACTCTCGAGGACAGGGCGTCAATTCACCCCTCCACTTT.

The table lists this clonotype with many counts. The chain has TRBV7-2 and TRBJ2-7; 7 nucleotides agree with TRBD2. The CDR3 has 16 residues. V lost 1 base and J lost 7; bases outside the gene matches: 13. Per the germline V gene, CDR1 is SGHTA and CDR2 is FQGNSA. The CDR3 spells CASSLGTLAELREQYF. The CDR3 nucleotides are TGTGCCAGCAGCTTAGGTACCCTAGCGGAACTTCGGGAGCAGTACTTC.

This clonotype came up a few times. Being one base from a much bigger clone, this may be a read error. The CDR3: CASRRRGKRPHEQYF. The CDR3 DNA is TGTGCCAGCAGGAGGCGGGGGAAGCGGCCCCACGAGCAGTACTTC. The chain joins TRBV28 to TRBJ2-7; TRBD2 matches at 7 bases. V shed 6 bases and J 5 bases; nucleotides not matched to a gene: 13. The CDR3 is made up of 15 amino acids. Germline CDR1 is MDHEN and CDR2 is SYDVKM.

Details on this clonotype: A read error may explain this, as a much larger clone is one base away. The rearrangement joins TRBV6-2 or TRBV6-3 to TRBJ2-6; D gene uncertain. This CDR3 spans 14 amino acids. Germline V gene lookup returns CDR1 MNHEY and CDR2 SVGEGT. Here the CDR3 DNA reads TGTACCAGCAGTTGGGCCTCTGGGGCCAACGTCCTGACTTTC. As protein: CTSSWASGANVLTF.

Ten or more counts support this clonotype. The genes are TRBV6-7 and TRBJ1-5, with TRBD1 as a possible D gene (6 bases). TRBV6-7 is given ORF status, its function remaining uncertain. Trimming took off 8 bases at V and 5 bases at J, with 19 bases between the two ends. This CDR3 spans 15 amino acids. The CDR3 nucleotides read TGTGCCAGCCCCCTGTGGGGCAGGGGCTATCAGCCCCAGCATTTT. Its translation is CASPLWGRGYQPQHF.

The CDR3 DNA is TGTGCCAGTAGTATAGGGGGCGGCTCCTACAATGAGCAGTTCTTC. It yields the protein CASSIGGGSYNEQFF. The chain employs TRBV19 and TRBJ2-1, with TRBD1 as a possible D gene (5 bases). V was shortened by 1 base and J by 0 bases, with 7 bases between the two germline ends. This CDR3 region has 15 residues. CDR1 is LNHDA, CDR2 SQIVND, per germline (reference sequence). Full variable domain (rest looked up from reference TRBV19 and TRBJ2-1): DGGITQSPKYLFRKEGQNVTLSCEQNLNHDAMYWYRQDPGQGLRLIYYSQIVNDFQKGDIAEGYSVSREKKESFPLTVTSAQKNPTAFYLCASSIGGGSYNEQFFGPGTRLTVL.

This clonotype was recorded at least ten times. The chain recombines TRBV5-5 with TRBJ1-2, with D unresolved. CDR3 length equals 16 residues. The germline CDR1 and CDR2 sequences are SGHKS and YYEKEE (reference sequence). V dropped 7 bases and J dropped 4 bases, with 23 bases sitting between them. CDR3 coding DNA: TGTGCCAGCGGTTACGTTGTCTCGCGAAAGACCTATGGCTACACCTTC. It encodes CASGYVVSRKTYGYTF.

This clonotype showed up just a few times. Since a much larger clone is just one base distant, this may be a read error. J is TRBJ1-2 and V is TRBV2; tentative D call: TRBD1 (5 bases). Germline loops: CDR1 SNHLY, CDR2 FYNNEI. This CDR3 contains 13 residues. The CDR3 DNA reads TGTGCCGGCAGTGGGGGACCTAACTATGGCTACACCTTC. It translates to CAGSGGPNYGYTF.

The table lists this clonotype with many counts. This chain connects TRBV7-9 to TRBJ2-1, with 12 bases aligning to TRBD2. Germline V lookup: CDR1 SEHNR, CDR2 FQNEAQ (reference sequence). The J segment lost 8 bases and the V segment lost 0 bases, leaving 17 bases of the junction unmatched. This CDR3 contains 20 residues. The CDR3 loop reads CASSLAGRGLAGSGADEQFF. The DNA for the CDR3 is TGTGCCAGCAGCTTAGCTGGTAGGGGACTAGCGGGCTCCGGGGCCGATGAGCAGTTCTTC.

This clonotype showed up many times. This chain connects TRBV29-1 to TRBJ1-2; 9 positions agree with TRBD1. V shed 7 bases, J shed 2 bases, and the junction held 5 bases outside the gene matches. The germline V gene has CDR1 SQVTM and CDR2 ANQGSEA. This CDR3 is built from 13 residues. For the CDR3, the DNA is TGCAGCGCTACCGGGACAGGGAACTATGGCTACACCTTC. Protein sequence: CSATGTGNYGYTF.

The sample holds many counts of this clonotype. The chain is built from TRBV20-1 and TRBJ1-6; D is ambiguous. CDR1 is DFQATT, CDR2 SNEGSKA, per germline (reference sequence). The CDR3 runs 16 residues. The ends were cut back, 5 bases at V and 4 bases at J, with 18 bases in the middle. The CDR3 sequence: CSAGRTAFGYNSPLHF. The CDR3 DNA sequence: TGCAGTGCTGGAAGGACGGCGTTCGGGTATAATTCACCCCTCCACTTT.